This T cell receptor beta chain was obtained from a study of blood T cell repertoires in COVID-19. Across the study: The study drew acute and convalescent COVID-19 samples from the United States, Italy and Spain. In each case, the material was cDNA or gDNA derived from T cells, B-cell-depleted T cells, or PBMCs.

Some clones are missing from TCRdb's copy, which holds only in-frame ones; the method was immunoSEQ multiplex PCR. The sample yields some 300,000 clones, around nine tenths seen once. The table lists this clone with a few counts. V dropped 4 bases and J dropped 9; count of bases not matched to a gene: 6. CDR1 is SGHNT and CDR2 is YYREEE in the germline V gene (reference sequence). This CDR3 is 13 amino acids long. Sequencing used peripheral blood. The source of this sequence is a man aged 70 or older with acute or convalescent COVID-19. The chain combines TRBV5-4 with TRBJ2-2, with 7 positions matching TRBD2. The CDR3 region is CASSATGGRELFF. The CDR3 DNA sequence: TGTGCCAGCAGCGCCACCGGGGGGAGGGAGCTGTTTTTT.